This entry lists 18 T cell receptor beta chains sequenced from one sample in a study of CD8 T cells in ankylosing spondylitis. TCRdb used MiXCR to reprocess the 5' RACE reads, holding one entry per CDR3 protein. The sample has 150,000 to 200,000 distinct CDR3 sequences, about a third seen once. Sequenced: synovial fluid, either unsorted or a sorted T cell fraction (not recorded which). The receptors stem from a male donor with ankylosing spondylitis.

This clonotype was seen only a few times. The chain links TRBV5-1 to TRBJ1-1, with D possibly being TRBD1 (6 bases). Germline loops: CDR1 SGHRS, CDR2 YFSETQ. The CDR3 length is 15 residues. Trimming took off 4 bases at V and 1 base at J, with 14 bases between the two ends. This CDR3 is CASSIEGGSNTEAFF. The CDR3 DNA reads TGCGCCAGCAGCATAGAGGGGGGCTCGAACACTGAAGCTTTCTTT.

This clonotype was observed a handful of times. The chain combines TRBV18 with TRBJ2-7; 7 nucleotides agree with TRBD1. Germline V gives CDR1 KGHSH, CDR2 LQKENI. V shed 1 base, J shed 5 bases, and the junction held 5 bases outside the gene matches. CDR3 size: 14 residues. The CDR3 sequence is CASSPRTGDHEQYF. As DNA, the CDR3 is TGTGCCAGCTCACCACGCACAGGGGATCACGAGCAGTACTTC. Variable domain in full (rest from reference TRBV18 and TRBJ2-7): NAGVMQNPRHLVRRRGQEARLRCSPMKGHSHVYWYRQLPEEGLKFMVYLQKENIIDESGMPKERFSAEFPKEGPSILRIQQVVRGDSAAYFCASSPRTGDHEQYFGPGTRLTVT.

The chain is built from TRBV10-2 and TRBJ2-5, with 12 bases aligning to TRBD2. V shed 8 bases, J shed 3 bases, and the junction held 10 bases outside the gene matches. Germline-derived CDR1 and CDR2 are WSHSY and SAAADI. The CDR3 runs 16 residues. This CDR3 reads CASGDLRTSGEETQYF. CDR3 coding DNA: TGCGCCAGCGGCGATTTGAGGACTAGCGGGGAAGAGACCCAGTACTTC.

This clonotype has more than one count but fewer than ten. The chain uses TRBV20-1 and TRBJ2-7; TRBD2 matches at 10 bases. Germline CDR1 and CDR2: DFQATT and SNEGSKA (reference sequence). The CDR3 covers 17 residues. With 0 bases clipped from V and 0 bases from J, the junction kept 8 bases outside the gene matches. In DNA, the CDR3 is TGCAGTGCTAGAGATACTAGCGGGGTCCTGAGCTCCTACGAGCAGTACTTC. Translated: CSARDTSGVLSSYEQYF.

This clonotype was picked up many times. V and J are TRBV20-1 and TRBJ2-3; D not certain. Germline assignment: CDR1 DFQATT and CDR2 SNEGSKA (reference sequence). The V end was cut by 3 bases, the J end by 11 bases, with 18 bases between. The CDR3 runs 13 residues. CDR3 sequence (DNA): TGCAGTGCTAGTATAGAGAATTGGTTTGGGCAGTATTTT. Its protein is CSASIENWFGQYF.

The J gene is TRBJ2-4, the V gene TRBV7-6, with D perhaps matching TRBD2 (6 bases). Germline loops: CDR1 SGHVS, CDR2 FNYEAQ. CDR3 length: 17 residues. The V end was cut by 2 bases, the J end by 0 bases, with 14 bases between. CDR3: CASSLSGRHLAKNIQYF. The CDR3 nucleotides read TGTGCCAGCAGCTTATCCGGGAGACACCTAGCCAAAAACATTCAGTACTTC.

This clonotype was recorded a few times. V is TRBV12-3 or TRBV12-4 and J is TRBJ1-1; 8 nucleotides agree with TRBD1. The CDR3 extends over 15 amino acids. J gave up 3 bases and V 5 bases, and 8 bases lay outside the gene matches. This CDR3 reads CASSTRQGLHTEAFF. The CDR3 DNA follows: TGTGCCAGCAGTACCCGACAGGGGTTGCACACTGAAGCTTTCTTT.

This sequence joins TRBV20-1 and TRBJ1-1; D is uncertain. Per germline, CDR1 DFQATT and CDR2 SNEGSKA (reference sequence). The germline V and J ends were trimmed by 6 bases and 6 bases, with 14 bases remaining between them. The CDR3 has 12 residues. CDR3 nucleotide sequence: TGCAGTGCCCCGGACTCGAGCGCTGAAGCTTTCTTT. Translation: CSAPDSSAEAFF.

The CDR3 DNA reads as TGTGCCAGCAGTTCTAAGACTAGCGGGAGGGTCACCGGGGAGCTGTTTTTT. Its translation is CASSSKTSGRVTGELFF. This chain links TRBV12-3 or TRBV12-4 with TRBJ2-2; 14 positions agree with TRBD2. V was pared by 4 bases and J by 4 bases, with 5 bases of the junction left unmatched. The CDR3 runs to 17 residues.

This clonotype occurred a few times. Since a much larger clone is just one base distant, this may be a read error. The V and J genes are TRBV10-3 and TRBJ2-7; no clear D gene. Germline CDR1 ENHRY, CDR2 SYGVKD. The length of the CDR3 is 12 residues. Trimming removed 6 bases at V and 0 bases at J, with 6 bases between. The CDR3 region has the DNA TGTGCCATCAGCCTTGGCTCCTACGAGCAGTACTTC. This gives the protein CAISLGSYEQYF.

This clonotype has a handful of counts. This chain links TRBV20-1 with TRBJ2-3, with D hard to call. The V and J ends lost 1 base and 0 bases respectively, with 5 bases between them. Germline CDR1 DFQATT, CDR2 SNEGSKA (reference sequence). CDR3 length equals 13 residues. CDR3 nucleotides: TGCAGTGCTAGAGGAACTAGCACAGATACGCAGTATTTT. This sequence encodes CSARGTSTDTQYF.

V is TRBV20-1 and J is TRBJ2-1; 11 bases match TRBD2. Germline CDR1 reads DFQATT; CDR2 reads SNEGSKA (reference sequence). V was clipped by 4 bases and J by 0 bases; unmatched bases: 11. The CDR3 totals 18 residues. The CDR3 nucleotides are TGCAGTGCTACCGGGGCTAGCGGGGGGCGAGGCTCCTACAATGAGCAGTTCTTC. Amino acids: CSATGASGGRGSYNEQFF.

V and J are TRBV10-1 and TRBJ2-5; D is uncertain. The CDR3 is 15 amino acids. V was shortened by 0 bases and J by 5 bases, with 13 bases between the two germline ends. In germline, CDR1 is WNHNN, CDR2 SYGVQD (reference sequence). In DNA form, the CDR3 reads TGCGCCAGCAGTGAGTCGGCCCTTTCCAAGGAGACCCAGTACTTC. Its translation: CASSESALSKETQYF.

CDR3 in amino acids: CASSLDGMRSEQYF. The CDR3 DNA is TGTGCCAGCAGCTTAGACGGGATGAGGTCCGAGCAGTACTTC. The rearrangement uses TRBV9 and TRBJ2-7; weak D call: TRBD2 (5 bases). From germline, CDR1 is SGDLS and CDR2 YYNGEE. V lost 4 bases and J lost 6, with 17 bases in between. This CDR3 has 14 residues.

Ten or more counts support this clonotype. This chain connects TRBV7-2 to TRBJ2-3; D might be TRBD1 or TRBD2, each matching 5 bases. Germline CDR1 reads SGHTA; CDR2 reads FQGNSA. With 5 bases removed from V and 11 bases from J, the gap between germline ends came to 11 bases. The CDR3 has 11 amino acids. CDR3 in DNA: TGTGCCAGCAGCCCAGGGACGAGGCAGTATTTT. Protein sequence: CASSPGTRQYF.

This clonotype was recorded many times. V and J are TRBV6-2 or TRBV6-3 and TRBJ2-1, with unresolved D. This CDR3 region has 14 residues. Trimming cost V 6 bases and J 7 bases, with 16 bases left between them. Germline lookup yields CDR1 MNHEY and CDR2 SVGEGT. The CDR3 here is CASSQPPPSNEQFF. CDR3 nucleotide sequence: TGTGCCAGCAGCCAACCACCCCCATCGAATGAGCAGTTCTTC.

The chain links TRBV20-1 to TRBJ2-3, with TRBD2 matching 7 bases. The CDR3 extends over 15 amino acids. V was clipped by 3 bases and J by 0 bases; unmatched bases: 6. Germline V gives CDR1 DFQATT, CDR2 SNEGSKA (reference sequence). CDR3 in DNA: TGCAGTGCTAGCCCAGCGGGGATAAGCACAGATACGCAGTATTTT. Protein sequence: CSASPAGISTDTQYF.

A few counts support this clonotype. The chain couples TRBV20-1 to TRBJ1-4, with D possibly matching TRBD1 (5 bases). The V gene lost 0 bases and the J gene lost 0 bases, with 11 bases spanning the gap. This CDR3 is 16 amino acids long. CDR1 is DFQATT, CDR2 SNEGSKA, per germline (reference sequence). The CDR3 reads CSARDRTIATNEKLFF. Written as DNA, the CDR3 is TGCAGTGCTAGAGACAGGACAATCGCAACTAATGAAAAACTGTTTTTT.